This T cell receptor beta chain derives from a study of T cell repertoires in cytomegalovirus infection. Study in general: Evidence of both CMV infection and a matching HLA type came from public TCR beta signatures.

A single record per CDR3 protein comes from TCRdb applying MiXCR to the reads. There are roughly 100,000 distinct CDR3 sequences in the sample; approximately 15% occur only once, and more than 7% lies in the top ten. A few counts support this clonotype. Trimming pared 3 bases from V and 9 bases from J, leaving 12 bases between. The CDR3 contains 14 residues. Sequenced input: PBMCs. The chain has TRBV12-3 or TRBV12-4 and TRBJ1-6; D is possibly TRBD1 (6 bases). This TCR derives from a human donor in good health (CMV status not recorded). Some clones in this sample may be carry-over from other donors' samples. CDR3 amino acids: CASSLGQGSSPLHF. The CDR3 DNA reads TGTGCCAGCAGTTTGGGGCAGGGGAGTTCACCCCTCCACTTT.